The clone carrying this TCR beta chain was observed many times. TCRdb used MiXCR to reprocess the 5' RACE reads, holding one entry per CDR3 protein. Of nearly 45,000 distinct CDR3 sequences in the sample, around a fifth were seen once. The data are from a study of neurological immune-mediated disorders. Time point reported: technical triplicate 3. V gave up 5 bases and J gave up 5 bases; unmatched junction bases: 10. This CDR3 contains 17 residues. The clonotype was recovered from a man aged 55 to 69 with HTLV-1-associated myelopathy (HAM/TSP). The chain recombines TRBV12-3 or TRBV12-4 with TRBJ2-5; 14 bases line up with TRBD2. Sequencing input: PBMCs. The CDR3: CASSLGTSGSWAETQYF. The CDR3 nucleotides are TGTGCCAGCAGTCTCGGGACTAGCGGGAGTTGGGCTGAGACCCAGTACTTC.